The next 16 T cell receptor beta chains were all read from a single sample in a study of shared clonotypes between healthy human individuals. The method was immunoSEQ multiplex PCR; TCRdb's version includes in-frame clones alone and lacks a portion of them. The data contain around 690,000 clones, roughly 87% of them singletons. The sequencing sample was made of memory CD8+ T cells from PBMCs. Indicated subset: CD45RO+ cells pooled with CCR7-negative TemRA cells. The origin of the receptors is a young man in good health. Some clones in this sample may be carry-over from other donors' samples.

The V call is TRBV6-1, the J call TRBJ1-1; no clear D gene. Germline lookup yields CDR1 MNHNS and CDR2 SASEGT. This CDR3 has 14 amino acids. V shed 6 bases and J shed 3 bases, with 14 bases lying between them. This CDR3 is CASRGRRGDTEAFF. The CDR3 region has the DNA TGTGCCAGCAGAGGCAGGCGTGGGGACACTGAAGCTTTCTTT.

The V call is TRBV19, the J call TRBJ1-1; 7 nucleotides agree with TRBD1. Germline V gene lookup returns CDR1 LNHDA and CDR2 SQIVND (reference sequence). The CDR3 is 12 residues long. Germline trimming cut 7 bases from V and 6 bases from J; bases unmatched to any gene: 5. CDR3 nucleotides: TGTGCCAGTATCGGGACAGCTCCTGAAGCTTTCTTT. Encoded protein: CASIGTAPEAFF.

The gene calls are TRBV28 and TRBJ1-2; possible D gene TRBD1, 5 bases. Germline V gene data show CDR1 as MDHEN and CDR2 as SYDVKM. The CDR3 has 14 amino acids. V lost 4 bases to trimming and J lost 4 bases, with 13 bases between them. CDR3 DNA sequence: TGTGCCAGCAGTTCGGGACCTTCCCCCTATGGCTACACCTTC. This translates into CASSSGPSPYGYTF.

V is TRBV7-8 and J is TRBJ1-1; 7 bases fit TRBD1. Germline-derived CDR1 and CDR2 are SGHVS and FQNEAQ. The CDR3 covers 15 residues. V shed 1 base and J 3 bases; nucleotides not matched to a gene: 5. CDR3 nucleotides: TGTGCCAGCAGCTTAGGGAGGGGGCCGTACACTGAAGCTTTCTTT. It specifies CASSLGRGPYTEAFF.

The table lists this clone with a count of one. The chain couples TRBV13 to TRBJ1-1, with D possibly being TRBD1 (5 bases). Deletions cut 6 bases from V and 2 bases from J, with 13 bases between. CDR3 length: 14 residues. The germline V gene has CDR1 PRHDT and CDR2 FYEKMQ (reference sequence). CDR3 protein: CASREDTSNTEAFF. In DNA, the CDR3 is TGTGCCAGCAGAGAGGACACTTCAAACACTGAAGCTTTCTTT.

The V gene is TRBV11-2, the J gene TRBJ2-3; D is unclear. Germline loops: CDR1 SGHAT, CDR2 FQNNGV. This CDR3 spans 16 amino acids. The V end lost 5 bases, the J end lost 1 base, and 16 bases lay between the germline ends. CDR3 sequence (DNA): TGTGCCAGCAGCAAGATGCGACCCCAGGGCACAGATACGCAGTATTTT. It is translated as CASSKMRPQGTDTQYF.

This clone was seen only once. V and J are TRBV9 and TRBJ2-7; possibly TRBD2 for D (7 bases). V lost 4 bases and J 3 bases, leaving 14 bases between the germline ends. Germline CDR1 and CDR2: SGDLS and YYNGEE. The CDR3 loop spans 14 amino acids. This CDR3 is CASSPWGGGYEQYF. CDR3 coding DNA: TGTGCCAGCAGCCCTTGGGGGGGCGGCTACGAGCAGTACTTC.

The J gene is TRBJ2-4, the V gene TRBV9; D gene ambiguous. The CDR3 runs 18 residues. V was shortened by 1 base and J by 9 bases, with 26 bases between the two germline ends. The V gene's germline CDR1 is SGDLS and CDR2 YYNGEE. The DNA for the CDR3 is TGTGCCAGCAGCGTAAACGATCTTAATCCCGACCTAGGCGGCATTCAGTACTTC. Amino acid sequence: CASSVNDLNPDLGGIQYF.

This CDR3 is CASSPTLSAQGGYTF. CDR3 DNA sequence: TGTGCCAGCAGCCCAACCCTTAGTGCCCAGGGTGGCTACACCTTC. The genes are TRBV7-6 and TRBJ1-2; D possibly corresponds to TRBD1 (5 bases). Germline V lookup: CDR1 SGHVS, CDR2 FNYEAQ. The V and J ends lost 5 bases and 7 bases respectively, with 20 bases between them. The CDR3 is 15 residues long.

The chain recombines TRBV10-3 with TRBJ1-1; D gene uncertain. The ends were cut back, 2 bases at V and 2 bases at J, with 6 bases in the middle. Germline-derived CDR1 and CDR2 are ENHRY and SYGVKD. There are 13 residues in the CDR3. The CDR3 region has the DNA TGTGCCATCAGTGAGACGTATAACACTGAAGCTTTCTTT. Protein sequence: CAISETYNTEAFF.

CDR3 loop: CASSQGFAGTVNEQFF. As DNA, the CDR3 is TGTGCCAGCAGCCAAGGTTTTGCGGGAACAGTCAATGAGCAGTTCTTC. The chain uses TRBV4-2 and TRBJ2-1; TRBD2 might be the D (6 bases). This CDR3 has 16 residues. V lost 1 base to trimming and J lost 6 bases, with 16 bases between them. Germline loops: CDR1 LGHNA, CDR2 YNFKEQ.

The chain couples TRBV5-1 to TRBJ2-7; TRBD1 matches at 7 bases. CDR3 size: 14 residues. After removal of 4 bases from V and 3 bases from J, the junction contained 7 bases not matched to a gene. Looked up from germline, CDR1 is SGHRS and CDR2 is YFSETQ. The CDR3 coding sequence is TGCGCCAGCAGCCCGGTGGGACAGCTCTACGAGCAGTACTTC. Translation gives CASSPVGQLYEQYF.

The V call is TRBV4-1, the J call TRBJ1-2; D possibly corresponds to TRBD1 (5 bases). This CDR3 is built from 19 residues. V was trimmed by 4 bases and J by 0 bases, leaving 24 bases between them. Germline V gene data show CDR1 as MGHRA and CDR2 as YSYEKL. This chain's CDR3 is CASSPTSRDVGPANYGYTF. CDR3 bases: TGCGCCAGCAGCCCGACCTCTCGGGACGTGGGTCCCGCTAACTATGGCTACACCTTC.

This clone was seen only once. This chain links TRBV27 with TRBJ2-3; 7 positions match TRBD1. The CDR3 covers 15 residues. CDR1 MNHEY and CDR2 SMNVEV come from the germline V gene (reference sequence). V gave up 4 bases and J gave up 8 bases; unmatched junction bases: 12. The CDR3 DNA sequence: TGTGCCAGCAGTTCCCCGGGACAGCCCTTGGGTACGCAGTATTTT. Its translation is CASSSPGQPLGTQYF.

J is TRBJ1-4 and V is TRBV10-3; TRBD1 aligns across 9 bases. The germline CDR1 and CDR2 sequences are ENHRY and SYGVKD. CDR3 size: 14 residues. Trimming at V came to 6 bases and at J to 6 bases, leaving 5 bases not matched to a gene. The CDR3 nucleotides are TGTGCCATCAGAACAGGGGGCGCCGATGAAAAACTGTTTTTT. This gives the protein CAIRTGGADEKLFF.

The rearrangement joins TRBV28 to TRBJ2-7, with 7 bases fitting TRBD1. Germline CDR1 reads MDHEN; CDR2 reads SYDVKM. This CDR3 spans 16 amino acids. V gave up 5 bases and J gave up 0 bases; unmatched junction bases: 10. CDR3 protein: CASSPEPTGNSYEQYF. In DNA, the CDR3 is TGTGCCAGCAGTCCGGAACCGACAGGGAACTCCTACGAGCAGTACTTC.